This T cell receptor (beta chain) was captured in a study of T cells after yellow fever vaccination. CDR1 and CDR2 (germline): SGHDN, FVKESK. Between the trimmed V and J ends, which lost 2 bases and 5 bases, there was a span of 10 bases. This CDR3 region has 13 residues. TCRdb processed the 5' RACE reads anew with MiXCR; each CDR3 protein has one entry. The sample lists some 560,000 distinct CDR3 sequences, about a sixth seen once, with approximately 15% in the top ten. This chain joins TRBV14 and TRBJ2-7; D is ambiguous. The clonotype originates from a man between 18 and 35 years old who received the YFV17D yellow fever vaccine. The sequencing here drew on PBMCs, taken around 5 days after the first yellow fever vaccination. CDR3 loop: CASSQLNEHEQYV. For the CDR3, the DNA is TGTGCCAGCAGCCAACTCAACGAACACGAGCAGTACGTC.